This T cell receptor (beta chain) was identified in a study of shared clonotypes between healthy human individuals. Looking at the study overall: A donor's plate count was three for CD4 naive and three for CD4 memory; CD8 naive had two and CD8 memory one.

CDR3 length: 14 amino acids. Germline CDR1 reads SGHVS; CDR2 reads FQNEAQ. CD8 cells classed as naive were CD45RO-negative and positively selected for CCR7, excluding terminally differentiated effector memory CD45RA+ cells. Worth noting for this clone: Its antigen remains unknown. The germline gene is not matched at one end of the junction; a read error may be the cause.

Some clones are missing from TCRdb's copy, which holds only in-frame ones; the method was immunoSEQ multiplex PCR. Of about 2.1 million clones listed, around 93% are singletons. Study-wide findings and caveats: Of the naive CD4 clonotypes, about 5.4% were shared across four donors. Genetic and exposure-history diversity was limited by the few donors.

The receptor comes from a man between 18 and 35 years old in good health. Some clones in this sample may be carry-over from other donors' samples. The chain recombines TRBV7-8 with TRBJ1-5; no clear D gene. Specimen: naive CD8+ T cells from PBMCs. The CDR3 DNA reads TGTGCCAGCAGCTCCGGGGTTAGCGATCAGCCCCAGCATTTT. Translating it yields CASSSGVSDQPQHF.